A few counts support the clone carrying this T cell receptor beta chain. These data come from a study of Graves' ophthalmopathy and Graves' hyperthyroidism. TCR beta CDR3 regions were amplified from RNA transcripts. HTBI primers were employed in first-round RT-PCR, then a second-round multiplex PCR followed. TCRdb re-analysed the multiplex PCR reads in MiXCR, keeping a single row per CDR3 protein. The sample yields 260,000 or so distinct CDR3 sequences, around 45% seen once. The J segment lost 4 bases and the V segment lost 2 bases, leaving 4 bases of the junction unmatched. Germline V gives CDR1 SEHNR, CDR2 FQNEAQ (reference sequence). The CDR3 is made up of 15 amino acids.

The sample consisted of peripheral blood. The chain recombines TRBV7-9 with TRBJ1-4; 7 nucleotides agree with TRBD1. The sequence derives from an adult man with Graves' ophthalmopathy. The CDR3 region is CASSLRTGHNEKLFF. CDR3 nucleotide sequence: TGTGCCAGCAGCTTACGGACAGGTCATAATGAAAAACTGTTTTTT.